The source of this TCR beta chain is a study of CD8+ T cells in alopecia areata. With V trimmed by 5 bases and J by 4 bases, 7 bases remained unmatched. The germline CDR1 and CDR2 sequences are SGHVS and FNYEAQ. The CDR3 runs 14 residues. The treatment here: oral pan-JAK inhibitor, 5-10 mg twice daily. After isolation, RNA underwent reverse transcription to generate cDNA as the sequencing template. Sequencing was performed with immunoSEQ multiplex PCR; in TCRdb, only in-frame clones are kept and a portion is missing. The profile shows approximately 210,000 clones, under 70% of them singletons. This rearrangement joins TRBV7-6 to TRBJ2-7; 8 bases are a match to TRBD1. The sequence was collected from a human donor with alopecia areata. Material: CD4+ T cells sorted from blood, obtained at week 4, from a patient treated with tofacitinib. CDR3 nucleotide sequence: TGTGCCAGCAGCCGACGACAGGGGAGGTACGAGCAGTACTTC. This sequence encodes CASSRRQGRYEQYF.